This T cell receptor beta chain was captured in a study of shared clonotypes between healthy human individuals. Profiled with immunoSEQ multiplex PCR; TCRdb holds only in-frame clones, not every one. The table includes approximately 2.1 million clones, approximately 95% detected once. On this clone: The same CDR3 also results from other DNA sequences found in this sample.

The CDR3 covers 15 residues. Germline lookup yields CDR1 SGHRS and CDR2 YFSETQ. The trim removed 3 bases at V and 2 bases at J, leaving 6 bases unmatched. The source of this sequence is a man between 18 and 29 years old in good health. Some clones in this sample may be carry-over from other donors' samples. The sample was naive CD4+ T cells from PBMCs. The subset was: CD45RA+ positively selected. The V call is TRBV5-1, the J call TRBJ2-7; 9 bases align to TRBD1. The CDR3 region is CASSWGTGTAYEQYF. The CDR3 coding sequence is TGCGCCAGCAGCTGGGGGACAGGGACGGCCTACGAGCAGTACTTC. The complete variable domain, with remaining parts taken from reference TRBV5-1 and TRBJ2-7, reads KAGVTQTPRYLIKTRGQQVTLSCSPISGHRSVSWYQQTPGQGLQFLFEYFSETQRNKGNFPGRFSGRQFSNSRSEMNVSTLELGDSALYLCASSWGTGTAYEQYFGPGTRLTVT.